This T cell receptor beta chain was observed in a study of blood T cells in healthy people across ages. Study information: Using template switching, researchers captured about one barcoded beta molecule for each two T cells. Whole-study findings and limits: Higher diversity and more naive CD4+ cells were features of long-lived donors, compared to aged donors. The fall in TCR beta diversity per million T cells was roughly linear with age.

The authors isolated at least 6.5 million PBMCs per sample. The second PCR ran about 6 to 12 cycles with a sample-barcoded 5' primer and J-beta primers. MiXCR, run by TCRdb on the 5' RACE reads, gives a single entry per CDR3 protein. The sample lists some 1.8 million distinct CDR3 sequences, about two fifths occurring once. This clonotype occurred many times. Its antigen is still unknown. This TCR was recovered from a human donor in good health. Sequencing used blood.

In nucleotides, the CDR3 is TGCAGCGTTTTGACAGACTTAACCTACGAGCAGTACTTC. This codes for CSVLTDLTYEQYF. The chain couples TRBV29-1 to TRBJ2-7; D possibly corresponds to TRBD1 (5 bases). CDR3 length: 13 residues. Germline lookup yields CDR1 SQVTM and CDR2 ANQGSEA. The V gene lost 5 bases and the J gene lost 2 bases, with 13 bases spanning the gap.